These 14 T cell receptor beta chains originate from one sample sequenced in a study of Ad26.COV2.S vaccination and SARS-CoV-2 variants. TCRdb's table, derived via immunoSEQ multiplex PCR, lists solely in-frame clones and lacks some. The sample shows under 300,000 clones, around 85% of them seen only once. Described treatment: some 20 received Ad26.COV2.S at low or high dose, single or two shots; roughly five received placebo; per-sample allocation not given. Material that was analyzed had been drawn on day 63 after the first vaccine or placebo injection. The sequences come from peripheral blood, collected in a trial of Ad26.COV2.S vaccine versus placebo. The receptor source for this set is a person between 18 and 65 years old who received the Ad26.COV2.S COVID-19 vaccine or a placebo.

This sequence joins TRBV30 and TRBJ1-2, with a tentative D call TRBD1 (6 bases). In germline, CDR1 is GTSNPN, CDR2 SVGIG (reference sequence). The V gene lost 4 bases and the J gene lost 3 bases, with 12 bases spanning the gap. The CDR3 has 13 amino acids. CDR3 sequence: CAWTKTGYYGYTF. For the CDR3, the DNA is TGTGCCTGGACCAAGACAGGATACTATGGCTACACCTTC.

V is TRBV9 and J is TRBJ1-3, with D unresolved. This CDR3 has 16 residues. Trimming stripped 4 bases from V and 0 bases from J, with 14 bases between. Per germline, CDR1 SGDLS and CDR2 YYNGEE. The DNA for the CDR3 is TGTGCCAGCAGCCCCCCAGCATCTACCTCTGGAAACACCATATATTTT. As protein: CASSPPASTSGNTIYF.

This clone was seen only a few times. The chain employs TRBV6-5 and TRBJ1-2; a weak D match, TRBD1 (6 bases). This CDR3 spans 14 amino acids. CDR1 is MNHEY, CDR2 SVGAGI, per germline. Trimming stripped 2 bases from V and 5 bases from J, with 12 bases between. CDR3 DNA sequence: TGTGCCAGCAGTTACCATCAGGGGTTGTATGGCTACACCTTC. The encoded protein is CASSYHQGLYGYTF.

The chain couples TRBV11-2 to TRBJ2-7; 7 bases are shared with TRBD1. The CDR3 length is 18 residues. Per the germline V gene, CDR1 is SGHAT and CDR2 is FQNNGV. Trimming removed 6 bases from V and 1 base from J; junction bases left unmatched: 18. The CDR3 protein is CASRTVMGQRSRSYEQYF. The CDR3 bases are TGTGCCAGCAGGACGGTTATGGGACAGAGATCAAGATCCTACGAGCAGTACTTC.

V usage is TRBV19 and J usage is TRBJ1-1, with D maybe TRBD1 (6 bases). The CDR3 is made up of 17 amino acids. Per germline, CDR1 LNHDA and CDR2 SQIVND (reference sequence). Trimming removed 1 base from V and 0 bases from J, with 15 bases in between. The chain's CDR3 is CASSIGLTGTLNTEAFF. CDR3 in DNA: TGTGCCAGTAGTATAGGCCTGACCGGGACACTGAACACTGAAGCTTTCTTT.

This chain joins TRBV19 and TRBJ2-3; D possibly corresponds to TRBD2 (5 bases). Looked up from germline, CDR1 is LNHDA and CDR2 is SQIVND (reference sequence). The V end was cut by 3 bases, the J end by 0 bases, with 10 bases between. The CDR3 sequence is 15 residues long. CDR3: CASSIPGGSTDTQYF. Here the CDR3 DNA reads TGTGCCAGTAGTATCCCTGGCGGGAGCACAGATACGCAGTATTTT.

This chain connects TRBV4-3 to TRBJ1-1; D is undetermined. CDR1 and CDR2 (germline): LGHNA, YSLEER. With 0 bases removed from V and 5 bases from J, the gap between germline ends came to 10 bases. The CDR3 is 14 residues long. Here the CDR3 DNA reads TGCGCCAGCAGCCAAGATGTTCCGGGAACTGAAGCTTTCTTT. It is translated as CASSQDVPGTEAFF.

This chain connects TRBV5-1 to TRBJ2-5; the match to TRBD1 covers 11 bases. CDR3 length equals 15 residues. Unmatched junction bases numbered 3, after V lost 1 base and J lost 4 bases. The germline V gene has CDR1 SGHRS and CDR2 YFSETQ. CDR3 coding DNA: TGCGCCAGCAGCTTGAGGGACAGGGGGATAGAGACCCAGTACTTC. It encodes CASSLRDRGIETQYF.

The chain combines TRBV6-2 or TRBV6-3 with TRBJ1-5; the D gene is possibly TRBD1 (6 bases). V lost 0 bases to trimming and J lost 5 bases, with 20 bases between them. This CDR3 comprises 18 residues. From germline, CDR1 is MNHEY and CDR2 SVGEGT. CDR3 amino acids: CASSYSRGKLLGDQPQHF. DNA for the CDR3: TGTGCCAGCAGTTACTCGAGGGGGAAACTCCTTGGAGATCAGCCCCAGCATTTT.

The chain employs TRBV11-3 and TRBJ2-3; D is unresolved. V was clipped by 2 bases and J by 6 bases, with 6 bases between them. Germline-derived CDR1 and CDR2 are SGHNT and YENEEA. The CDR3 runs 12 residues. The CDR3 here is CASSLNQDTQYF. DNA for the CDR3: TGTGCCAGCAGCTTAAACCAGGATACGCAGTATTTT.

The chain recombines TRBV12-3 or TRBV12-4 with TRBJ2-7; D remains unclear. CDR3 length: 11 residues. V was shortened by 4 bases and J by 2 bases, with 3 bases between the two germline ends. The CDR3 reads CASSSAYEQYF. For the CDR3, the DNA is TGTGCCAGCAGTTCAGCCTACGAGCAGTACTTC.

This sequence joins TRBV6-5 and TRBJ1-1, with D possibly matching TRBD1 (5 bases). Germline V gene lookup returns CDR1 MNHEY and CDR2 SVGAGI. The ends were cut back, 0 bases at V and 3 bases at J, with 8 bases in the middle. This CDR3 region has 14 residues. CDR3 residues: CASSYSVTDTEAFF. CDR3 in DNA: TGTGCCAGCAGTTACTCGGTGACAGACACTGAAGCTTTCTTT.

The chain recombines TRBV30 with TRBJ1-1, with 8 bases identical to TRBD1. V shed 0 bases, J shed 1 base, and the junction held 4 bases outside the gene matches. Germline assignment: CDR1 GTSNPN and CDR2 SVGIG (reference sequence). The CDR3 loop spans 15 amino acids. This chain's CDR3 is CAWSVQGARNTEAFF. The DNA of the CDR3 is TGTGCCTGGAGTGTGCAGGGGGCGAGGAACACTGAAGCTTTCTTT.

This clone was counted a single time. The rearrangement joins TRBV7-9 to TRBJ1-1; the match to TRBD1 covers 9 bases. The ends lost 4 bases at V and 5 bases at J; junction bases unmatched: 8. This CDR3 region has 15 residues. CDR1 is SEHNR, CDR2 FQNEAQ, per germline (reference sequence). CDR3 in DNA: TGTGCCAGCAGCTCGAAGACAGGGGGTAGGACTGAAGCTTTCTTT. It is translated as CASSSKTGGRTEAFF. The full variable domain, rest sourced from reference TRBV7-9 and TRBJ1-1, is DTGVSQNPRHKITKRGQNVTFRCDPISEHNRLYWYRQTLGQGPEFLTYFQNEAQLEKSRLLSDRFSAERPKGSFSTLEIQRTEQGDSAMYLCASSSKTGGRTEAFFGQGTRLTVV.